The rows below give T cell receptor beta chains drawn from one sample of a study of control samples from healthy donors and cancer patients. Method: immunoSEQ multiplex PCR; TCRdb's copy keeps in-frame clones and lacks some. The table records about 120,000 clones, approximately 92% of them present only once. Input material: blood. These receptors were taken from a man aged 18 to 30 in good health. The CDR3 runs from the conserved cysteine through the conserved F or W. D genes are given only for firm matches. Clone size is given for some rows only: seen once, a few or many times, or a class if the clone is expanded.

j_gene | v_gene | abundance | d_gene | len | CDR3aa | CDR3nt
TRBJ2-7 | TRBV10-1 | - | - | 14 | CASSERRRNYEQYF | TGCGCCAGCAGTGAACGGCGTCGGAACTACGAGCAGTACTTC
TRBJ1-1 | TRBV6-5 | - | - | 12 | CASRGDPPEAFF | TGTGCCAGCAGAGGGGATCCCCCTGAAGCTTTCTTT
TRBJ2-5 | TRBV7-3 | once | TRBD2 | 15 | CASSLTERGRETQYF | TGTGCCAGCAGCTTAACCGAGCGGGGGAGGGAGACCCAGTACTTC
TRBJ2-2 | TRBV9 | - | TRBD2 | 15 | CASSIRGGATGELFF | TGTGCCAGCAGCATTCGGGGGGGCGCCACCGGGGAGCTGTTTTTT
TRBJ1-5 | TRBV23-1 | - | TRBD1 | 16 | CASSQRQGGVRQPQHF | TGCGCCAGCAGTCAGCGACAGGGTGGAGTACGGCAGCCCCAGCATTTT
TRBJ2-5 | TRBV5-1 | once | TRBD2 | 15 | CASSLQGLGGETQYF | TGCGCCAGCAGCTTACAGGGACTAGGAGGAGAGACCCAGTACTTC
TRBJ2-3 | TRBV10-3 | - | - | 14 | CAISDEGGGDTQYF | TGTGCCATCAGTGACGAGGGTGGGGGAGATACGCAGTATTTT
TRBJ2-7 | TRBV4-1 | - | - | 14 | CASSQDWVSYEQYF | TGCGCCAGCAGCCAAGATTGGGTCTCCTACGAGCAGTACTTC
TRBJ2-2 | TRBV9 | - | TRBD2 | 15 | CASSVGTRMPGELFF | TGTGCCAGCAGTGTCGGGACTAGGATGCCCGGGGAGCTGTTTTTT
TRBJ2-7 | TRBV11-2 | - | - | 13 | CASSLTGAYEQYF | TGTGCCAGCAGCTTAACAGGAGCCTACGAGCAGTACTTC
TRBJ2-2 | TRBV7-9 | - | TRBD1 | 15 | CASGTLGQLTGELFF | TGTGCCAGCGGGACCTTGGGACAGCTCACCGGGGAGCTGTTTTTT
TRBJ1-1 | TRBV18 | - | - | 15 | CASSPGGWGNTEAFF | TGTGCCAGCTCACCAGGAGGGTGGGGGAACACTGAAGCTTTCTTT
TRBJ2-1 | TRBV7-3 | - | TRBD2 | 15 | CASSLRLALYNEQFF | TGTGCCAGCAGCTTACGACTAGCCCTGTACAATGAGCAGTTCTTC
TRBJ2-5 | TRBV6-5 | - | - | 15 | CASRLNPGAGETQYF | TGTGCCAGCCGACTAAATCCAGGGGCTGGGGAGACCCAGTACTTC
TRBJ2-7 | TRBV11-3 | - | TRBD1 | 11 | CASSSGQKQYF | TGTGCCAGCAGCTCGGGACAGAAACAGTACTTC
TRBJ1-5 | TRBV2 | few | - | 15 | CASRGLRDSNQPQHF | TGTGCCAGCAGGGGGCTCAGGGATAGCAATCAGCCCCAGCATTTT
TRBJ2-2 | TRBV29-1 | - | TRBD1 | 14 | CSARQGRETGELFF | TGCAGCGCCAGACAGGGACGGGAAACCGGGGAGCTGTTTTTT
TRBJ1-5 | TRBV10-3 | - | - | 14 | CAISQDMGNQPQHF | TGTGCCATCAGTCAGGACATGGGCAATCAGCCCCAGCATTTT
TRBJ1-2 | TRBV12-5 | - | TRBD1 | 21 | CASGLGPHPPTGTKSLYGYTF | TGTGCTAGTGGTTTGGGACCCCACCCGCCGACAGGGACGAAGAGTTTATATGGCTACACCTTC
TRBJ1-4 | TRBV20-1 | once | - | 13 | CSASPRVEGKLFF | TGCAGTGCTAGTCCCCGGGTGGAGGGAAAACTGTTTTTT
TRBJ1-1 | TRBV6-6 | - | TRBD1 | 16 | CASSPGQGAIGTEAFF | TGTGCCAGCAGTCCCGGACAGGGGGCGATTGGCACTGAAGCTTTCTTT
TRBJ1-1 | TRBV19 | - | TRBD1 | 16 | CASSTITGTGTAEAFF | TGTGCCAGTAGTACAATTACCGGGACAGGGACCGCTGAAGCTTTCTTT
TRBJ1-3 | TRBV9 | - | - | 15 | CASSALRGHGNTIYF | TGTGCCAGCAGCGCCCTCCGGGGACATGGAAACACCATATATTTT
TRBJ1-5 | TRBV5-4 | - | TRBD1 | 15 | CASSSGTGDNQPQHF | TGTGCCAGCAGCTCCGGGACAGGCGATAATCAGCCCCAGCATTTT
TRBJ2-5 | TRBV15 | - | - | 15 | CATSRGAGSVETQYF | TGTGCCACCAGCAGAGGGGCAGGGTCGGTGGAGACCCAGTACTTC
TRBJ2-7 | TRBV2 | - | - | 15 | CASSEWGDRAYEQYF | TGTGCCAGCAGTGAATGGGGGGACAGAGCCTACGAGCAGTACTTC
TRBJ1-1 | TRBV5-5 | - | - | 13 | CASSLAAVREAFF | TGTGCCAGCAGCTTGGCGGCTGTGCGAGAAGCTTTCTTT
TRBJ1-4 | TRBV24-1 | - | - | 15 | CATSDFRGWTEKLFF | TGTGCCACCAGTGATTTCCGGGGGTGGACCGAAAAACTGTTTTTT
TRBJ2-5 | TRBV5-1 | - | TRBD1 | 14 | CASSLQGERETQYF | TGCGCCAGCAGCTTACAGGGGGAAAGAGAGACCCAGTACTTC
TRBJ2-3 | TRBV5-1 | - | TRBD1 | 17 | CASSNSHGTASTDTQYF | TGCGCCAGCAGCAACTCCCACGGGACAGCTAGCACAGATACGCAGTATTTT
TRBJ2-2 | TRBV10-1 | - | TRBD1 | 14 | CASRFNRGSGELFF | TGCGCCAGCAGATTCAACAGGGGGAGCGGGGAGCTGTTTTTT
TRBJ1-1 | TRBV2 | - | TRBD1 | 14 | CASSFGTGPTEAFF | TGTGCCAGCAGCTTCGGGACAGGGCCAACTGAAGCTTTCTTT
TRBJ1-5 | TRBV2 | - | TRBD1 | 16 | CASSSSGQGSNQPQHF | TGTGCCAGCAGCTCCTCGGGACAGGGAAGCAATCAGCCCCAGCATTTT
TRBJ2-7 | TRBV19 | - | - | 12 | CASSSGTYEQYF | TGTGCCAGTAGTTCGGGCACCTACGAGCAGTACTTC
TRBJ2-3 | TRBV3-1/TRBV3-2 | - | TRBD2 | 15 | CASGRAGGETDTQYF | TGTGCCAGCGGAAGAGCGGGGGGGGAGACAGATACGCAGTATTTT
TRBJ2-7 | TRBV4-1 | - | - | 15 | CASSQDPAGVYEQYF | TGCGCCAGCAGCCAAGATCCGGCAGGGGTCTACGAGCAGTACTTC
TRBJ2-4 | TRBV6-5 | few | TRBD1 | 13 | CASSSPGQGIQYF | TGTGCCAGCAGTTCACCGGGACAGGGGATTCAGTACTTC
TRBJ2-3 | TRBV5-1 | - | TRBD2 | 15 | CASRKLAGVTDTQYF | TGCGCCAGCAGGAAACTAGCGGGTGTCACAGATACGCAGTATTTT
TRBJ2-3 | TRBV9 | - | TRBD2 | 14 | CASGRGLTTDTQYF | TGTGCCAGCGGCCGGGGACTAACCACAGATACGCAGTATTTT
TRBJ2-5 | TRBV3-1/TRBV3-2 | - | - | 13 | CASSQPVQETQYF | TGTGCCAGCAGCCAACCCGTCCAAGAGACCCAGTACTTC